This T cell receptor beta chain was recorded in a study of T cell changes during pregnancy in multiple sclerosis. The germline V gene has CDR1 SGHRS and CDR2 YFSETQ. This CDR3 contains 15 residues. Trimming shortened V by 0 bases and J by 6 bases, and 15 bases separated the two germline ends. In this sample, this clone turned up once. TCRdb's table, derived via immunoSEQ multiplex PCR, lists solely in-frame clones and lacks some. This table holds 70,000 to 80,000 clones, more than 85% found once. The TCR was taken from a female donor with multiple sclerosis, enrolled in a pregnancy study. V is TRBV5-1 and J is TRBJ1-2, with TRBD1 as a possible D gene (5 bases). This specimen was peripheral blood, taken before pregnancy. CDR3 DNA: TGCGCCAGCAGCTTGGCCCTCGGCAGGGCGGATGGCTACACCTTC. It translates to CASSLALGRADGYTF.